The 22 T cell receptor beta chains listed next were all sequenced from one sample in a study of T cells in tuberculosis. Clones were sequenced by immunoSEQ multiplex PCR, and TCRdb holds only the in-frame ones, with some missing. The table records more than 35,000 clones, 93% of them present only once. Sequencing was performed on PBMCs. These receptors came from a donor aged 10-35 years with latent tuberculosis or without tuberculosis infection.

This clone was detected only once. The V and J genes are TRBV7-7 and TRBJ2-1; 7 bases align to TRBD1. J gave up 3 bases and V 5 bases, and 1 base lay outside the gene matches. The CDR3 extends over 13 amino acids. Looked up from germline, CDR1 is SSHAT and CDR2 is FNYEAQ (reference sequence). The CDR3 here is CASSRDSYNEQFF. The CDR3 nucleotides are TGTGCCAGCAGCCGGGACAGCTACAATGAGCAGTTCTTC.

DNA of the CDR3: TGTGCCAGCAGCTTGGGGACAGGATTGAGCACAGATACGCAGTATTTT. Its protein product is CASSLGTGLSTDTQYF. The chain recombines TRBV5-6 with TRBJ2-3; TRBD1 agrees at 7 bases. The V gene end was trimmed by 0 bases and the J gene end by 0 bases; junction bases not matched to a gene: 4. CDR1 is SGHDT, CDR2 YYEEEE, per germline. The CDR3 covers 16 residues. Full variable domain (rest looked up from reference TRBV5-6 and TRBJ2-3): DAGVTQSPTHLIKTRGQQVTLRCSPKSGHDTVSWYQQALGQGPQFIFQYYEEEERQRGNFPDRFSGHQFPNYSSELNVNALLLGDSALYLCASSLGTGLSTDTQYFGPGTRLTVL.

The rearrangement uses TRBV19 and TRBJ1-4, with 7 bases aligning to TRBD1. J was trimmed by 0 bases and V by 5 bases; bases with no gene match: 3. Germline CDR1 reads LNHDA; CDR2 reads SQIVND (reference sequence). The CDR3 covers 15 residues. CDR3 region: CASSVQGATNEKLFF. The DNA of the CDR3 is TGTGCCAGTAGTGTCCAGGGGGCAACTAATGAAAAACTGTTTTTT.

The genes are TRBV5-6 and TRBJ1-2; weak D call: TRBD1 (5 bases). Looked up from germline, CDR1 is SGHDT and CDR2 is YYEEEE. V lost 4 bases and J 6 bases, leaving 10 bases between the germline ends. The length of the CDR3 is 12 residues. CDR3 nucleotides: TGTGCCAGCAGCCCGGAAGGGGATGGCTACACCTTC. This sequence encodes CASSPEGDGYTF. Together with reference TRBV5-6 and TRBJ1-2, the CDR3 gives the full variable domain: DAGVTQSPTHLIKTRGQQVTLRCSPKSGHDTVSWYQQALGQGPQFIFQYYEEEERQRGNFPDRFSGHQFPNYSSELNVNALLLGDSALYLCASSPEGDGYTFGSGTRLTVV.

The J gene is TRBJ2-7, the V gene TRBV6-1; no reliable D call. V was pared by 4 bases and J by 0 bases, with 7 bases between. The length of the CDR3 is 13 residues. Germline V gene lookup returns CDR1 MNHNS and CDR2 SASEGT. The DNA of the CDR3 is TGTGCCAGCAGTGTCCCAGGCTCCTACGAGCAGTACTTC. Encoded protein: CASSVPGSYEQYF.

J is TRBJ2-1 and V is TRBV7-9; 8 positions match TRBD1. The CDR3 sequence is 16 residues long. CDR1 is SEHNR, CDR2 FQNEAQ, per germline (reference sequence). J lost 7 bases, V lost 4 bases, and 12 bases had no gene match. The CDR3 loop reads CASSSTTGAGRNEQFF. CDR3 nucleotide sequence: TGTGCCAGCAGCTCGACGACAGGGGCTGGAAGGAATGAGCAGTTCTTC.

V gene TRBV30 combines with J gene TRBJ1-3; TRBD1 is a possible D gene (5 bases). V lost 5 bases and J 3 bases, leaving 11 bases between the germline ends. CDR3 length: 13 residues. The germline CDR1 and CDR2 sequences are GTSNPN and SVGIG (reference sequence). CDR3 residues: CAWETGGGNTIYF. In nucleotides, the CDR3 is TGTGCCTGGGAAACGGGGGGTGGAAACACCATATATTTT.

The chain links TRBV2 to TRBJ2-7, with TRBD1 as a possible D gene (6 bases). V lost 3 bases and J lost 1, with 13 bases in between. In germline, CDR1 is SNHLY, CDR2 FYNNEI. This CDR3 has 15 amino acids. CDR3 sequence reads: CASSEGHPLSYEQYF. CDR3 in DNA: TGTGCCAGCAGTGAGGGACACCCCTTATCCTACGAGCAGTACTTC.

V is TRBV5-4 and J is TRBJ1-4, with TRBD1 as a possible D gene (5 bases). The CDR3 is 18 residues long. Trimming cost V 4 bases and J 8 bases, with 27 bases left between them. Germline V CDR1 and CDR2: SGHNT, YYREEE (reference sequence). The CDR3 sequence: CASSLKVGRVGLPEKLFF. CDR3 DNA sequence: TGTGCCAGCAGCCTTAAAGTGGGCAGGGTCGGTTTACCCGAAAAACTGTTTTTT.

The count of this clone is one. The chain links TRBV5-1 to TRBJ1-1; D not resolved. The CDR3 is 14 residues long. Germline V gene lookup returns CDR1 SGHRS and CDR2 YFSETQ. V lost 1 base and J lost 0, with 7 bases in between. In DNA, the CDR3 is TGCGCCAGCAGCTTGACAGCAATGAACACTGAAGCTTTCTTT. Encoded protein: CASSLTAMNTEAFF.

The chain combines TRBV30 with TRBJ2-7; 7 bases are shared with TRBD1. Germline loops: CDR1 GTSNPN, CDR2 SVGIG (reference sequence). This CDR3 has 14 residues. The V segment lost 4 bases and the J segment 4 bases; nucleotides outside the gene matches: 10. In DNA form, the CDR3 reads TGTGCCTGGACTGTTAACAGGGGTTGGTACGAGCAGTACTTC. Protein product: CAWTVNRGWYEQYF.

The J gene is TRBJ2-2, the V gene TRBV4-3; D call uncertain. Germline CDR1 and CDR2: LGHNA and YSLEER. The length of the CDR3 is 16 residues. Deletions cut 0 bases from V and 0 bases from J, with 8 bases between. This chain's CDR3 is CASSQDIPPNTGELFF. CDR3 nucleotides: TGCGCCAGCAGCCAAGATATTCCCCCGAACACCGGGGAGCTGTTTTTT.

The V call is TRBV7-6, the J call TRBJ2-7; a possible D gene is TRBD1 (6 bases). The CDR3 sequence is 13 residues long. CDR1 and CDR2 (germline): SGHVS, FNYEAQ. The V end lost 5 bases, the J end lost 3 bases, and 11 bases lay between the germline ends. The CDR3 sequence is CASSAQGFYEQYF. CDR3 coding DNA: TGTGCCAGCAGCGCTCAGGGGTTCTACGAGCAGTACTTC.

The chain has TRBV6-6 and TRBJ2-7, with D perhaps TRBD1 (6 bases). The CDR3 has 15 residues. Looked up from germline, CDR1 is MNHNY and CDR2 is SVGAGI (reference sequence). Trimming stripped 7 bases from V and 3 bases from J, with 19 bases between. CDR3 sequence: CASTPSLEGGYEQYF. CDR3 DNA: TGTGCCAGCACCCCCTCCCTAGAAGGGGGCTACGAGCAGTACTTC.

The count of this clone is one. This chain uses TRBV21-1 with TRBJ1-5; TRBD1 is the table's D call, not checked against the DNA. TRBV21-1 is assigned pseudogene status. This CDR3 has 17 amino acids. The CDR3 region has the DNA TGTGCCAGCAGCAGAGGTCCTACGGACAGACACAATCAGCCCCAGCATTTT. It codes for CASSRGPTDRHNQPQHF.

The V and J genes are TRBV27 and TRBJ1-4; D unresolved. This CDR3 has 15 residues. Trimming left V 7 bases short and J 0 bases short, with 12 bases between. Germline V lookup: CDR1 MNHEY, CDR2 SMNVEV (reference sequence). CDR3 DNA: TGTGCCAGCACTCCGGTTGGAGCAACTAATGAAAAACTGTTTTTT. Translating it yields CASTPVGATNEKLFF.

This CDR3 reads CASSSQGQNSGNTIYF. The DNA of the CDR3 is TGCGCCAGCAGCTCCCAAGGACAGAACTCTGGAAACACCATATATTTT. The J gene is TRBJ1-3, the V gene TRBV5-1; possibly TRBD1 for D (6 bases). The CDR3 length is 16 residues. Trimming cost V 3 bases and J 0 bases, with 13 bases left between them. From germline, CDR1 is SGHRS and CDR2 YFSETQ.

The V and J genes are TRBV7-8 and TRBJ2-5; D remains unclear. Between the trimmed V and J ends, which lost 5 bases and 3 bases, there was a span of 16 bases. This CDR3 has 15 amino acids. CDR1 and CDR2 (germline): SGHVS, FQNEAQ. CDR3 amino acids: CASSLPRPQEETQYF. The CDR3 DNA sequence: TGTGCCAGCAGCCTTCCGAGACCCCAGGAAGAGACCCAGTACTTC.

J is TRBJ2-3 and V is TRBV19, with 7 bases fitting TRBD1. Germline V CDR1 and CDR2: LNHDA, SQIVND (reference sequence). V trimming: 5 bases; J trimming: 1 base; junction bases outside the gene matches: 6. This CDR3 is 15 amino acids long. Written as DNA, the CDR3 is TGTGCCAGTAGTTTAGGACAGGAGGGCACAGATACGCAGTATTTT. This encodes CASSLGQEGTDTQYF.

The chain uses TRBV6-5 and TRBJ1-5; perhaps TRBD1 as D (6 bases). Germline CDR1 is MNHEY and CDR2 is SVGAGI. The CDR3 is made up of 15 amino acids. V was cut by 6 bases and J by 0 bases, with 12 bases left in between. DNA of the CDR3: TGTGCCAGCAGACTACACAGGGATAGCAATCAGCCCCAGCATTTT. It translates to CASRLHRDSNQPQHF.

The chain is built from TRBV30 and TRBJ2-1; TRBD2 agrees at 11 bases. The CDR3 totals 15 residues. Germline V gene lookup returns CDR1 GTSNPN and CDR2 SVGIG (reference sequence). J was trimmed by 7 bases and V by 8 bases; bases with no gene match: 13. The CDR3 loop is CAGDRASGGWNEQFF. The CDR3 coding sequence is TGTGCCGGGGATAGGGCTAGCGGGGGGTGGAATGAGCAGTTCTTC. Based on the CDR3 plus reference TRBV30 and TRBJ2-1, the full variable domain is SQTIHQWPATLVQPVGSPLSLECTVEGTSNPNLYWYRQAAGRGLQLLFYSVGIGQISSEVPQNLSASRPQDRQFILSSKKLLLSDSGFYLCAGDRASGGWNEQFFGPGTRLTVL.

This chain links TRBV7-8 with TRBJ1-2, with 7 bases matching TRBD1. Germline CDR1 SGHVS, CDR2 FQNEAQ. CDR3 size: 13 residues. V lost 5 bases to trimming and J lost 3 bases; unmatched junction nucleotides: 3. The CDR3 spells CASSPGTDYGYTF. The DNA of the CDR3 is TGTGCCAGCAGCCCAGGGACAGACTATGGCTACACCTTC.